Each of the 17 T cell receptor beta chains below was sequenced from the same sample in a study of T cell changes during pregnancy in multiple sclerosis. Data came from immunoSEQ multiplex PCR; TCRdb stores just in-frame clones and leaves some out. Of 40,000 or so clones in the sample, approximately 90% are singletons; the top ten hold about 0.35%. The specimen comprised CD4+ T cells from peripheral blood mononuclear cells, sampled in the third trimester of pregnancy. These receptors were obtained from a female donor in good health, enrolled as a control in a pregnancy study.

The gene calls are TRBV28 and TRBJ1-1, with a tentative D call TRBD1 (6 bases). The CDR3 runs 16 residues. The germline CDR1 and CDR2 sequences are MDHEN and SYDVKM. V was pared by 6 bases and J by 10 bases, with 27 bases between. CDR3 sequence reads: CASRRTGLLGKNLAFF. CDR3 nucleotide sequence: TGTGCCAGCAGGAGAACAGGGTTATTGGGGAAAAACCTAGCTTTCTTT.

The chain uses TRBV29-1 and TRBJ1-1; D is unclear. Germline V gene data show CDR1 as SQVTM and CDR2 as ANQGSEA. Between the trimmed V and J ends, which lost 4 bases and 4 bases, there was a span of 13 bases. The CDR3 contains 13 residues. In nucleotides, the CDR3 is TGCAGCGTTGCAGGACTGTTTGGCACTGAAGCTTTCTTT. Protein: CSVAGLFGTEAFF.

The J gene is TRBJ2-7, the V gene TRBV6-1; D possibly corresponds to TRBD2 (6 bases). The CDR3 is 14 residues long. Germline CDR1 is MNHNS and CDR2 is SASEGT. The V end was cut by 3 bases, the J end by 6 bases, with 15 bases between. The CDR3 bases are TGTGCCAGCAGTGAGGGGACTTATAGCTCCGAGCAGTACTTC. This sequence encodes CASSEGTYSSEQYF.

This chain's CDR3 is CASSLGALNTEAFF. The CDR3 nucleotides are TGTGCCAGCAGTCTGGGGGCCCTAAACACTGAAGCTTTCTTT. The chain carries TRBV27 and TRBJ1-1, with D possibly being TRBD1 (6 bases). The CDR3 covers 14 residues. V was trimmed by 5 bases and J by 2 bases, leaving 12 bases between them. CDR1 and CDR2 (germline): MNHEY, SMNVEV (reference sequence).

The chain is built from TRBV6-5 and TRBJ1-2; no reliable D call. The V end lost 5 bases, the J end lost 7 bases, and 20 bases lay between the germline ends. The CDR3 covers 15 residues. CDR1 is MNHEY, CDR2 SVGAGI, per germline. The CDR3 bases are TGTGCCAGCAGTCCTGAGCTGGCGGCCCAAGGTGGCTACACCTTC. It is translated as CASSPELAAQGGYTF.

The CDR3 region is CASSLAGTGENYGYTF. The CDR3 nucleotides read TGTGCCAGCAGCTTGGCCGGGACAGGGGAGAACTATGGCTACACCTTC. This chain uses TRBV5-5 with TRBJ1-2; 10 bases match TRBD1. Germline trimming cut 0 bases from V and 2 bases from J; bases unmatched to any gene: 4. The germline V gene encodes CDR1 SGHKS and CDR2 YYEKEE (reference sequence). CDR3 length equals 16 residues. Variable domain in full (rest from reference TRBV5-5 and TRBJ1-2): DAGVTQSPTHLIKTRGQQVTLRCSPISGHKSVSWYQQVLGQGPQFIFQYYEKEERGRGNFPDRFSARQFPNYSSELNVNALLLGDSALYLCASSLAGTGENYGYTFGSGTRLTVV.

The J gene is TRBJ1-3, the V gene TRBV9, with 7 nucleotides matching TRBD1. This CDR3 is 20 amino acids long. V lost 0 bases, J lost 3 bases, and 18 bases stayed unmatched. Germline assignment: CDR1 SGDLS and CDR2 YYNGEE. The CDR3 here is CASSVARGIPTGLVGNTIYF. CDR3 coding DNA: TGTGCCAGCAGCGTAGCCAGAGGTATCCCGACAGGGTTGGTTGGAAACACCATATATTTT.

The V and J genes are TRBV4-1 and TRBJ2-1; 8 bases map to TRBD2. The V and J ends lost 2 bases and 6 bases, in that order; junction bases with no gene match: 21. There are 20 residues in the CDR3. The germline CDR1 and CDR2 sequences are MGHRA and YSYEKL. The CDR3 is CASSQTDQIAGPSYGNEQFF. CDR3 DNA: TGCGCCAGCAGCCAAACGGACCAAATAGCGGGGCCCTCCTACGGCAATGAGCAGTTCTTC.

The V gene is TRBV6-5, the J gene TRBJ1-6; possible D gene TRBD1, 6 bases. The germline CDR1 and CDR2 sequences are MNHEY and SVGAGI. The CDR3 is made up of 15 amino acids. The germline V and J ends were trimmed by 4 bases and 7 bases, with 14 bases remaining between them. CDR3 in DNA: TGTGCCAGCAGTTCCCAGGGGCCAGGGAATTCACCCCTCCACTTT. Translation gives CASSSQGPGNSPLHF.

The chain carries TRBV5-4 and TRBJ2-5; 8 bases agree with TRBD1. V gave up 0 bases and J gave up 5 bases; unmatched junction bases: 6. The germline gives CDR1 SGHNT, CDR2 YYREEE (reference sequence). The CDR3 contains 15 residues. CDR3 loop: CASSLDRGYGETQYF. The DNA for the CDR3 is TGTGCCAGCAGCTTGGACAGGGGGTATGGGGAGACCCAGTACTTC.

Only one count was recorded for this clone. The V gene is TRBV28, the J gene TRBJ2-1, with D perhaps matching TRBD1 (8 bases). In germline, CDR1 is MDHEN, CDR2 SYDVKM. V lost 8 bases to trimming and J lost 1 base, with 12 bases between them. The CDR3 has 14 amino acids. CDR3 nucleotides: TGTGCCAGCGGGGGGGACAGGTCCTACAATGAGCAGTTCTTC. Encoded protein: CASGGDRSYNEQFF. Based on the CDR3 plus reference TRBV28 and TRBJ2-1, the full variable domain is DVKVTQSSRYLVKRTGEKVFLECVQDMDHENMFWYRQDPGLGLRLIYFSYDVKMKEKGDIPEGYSVSREKKERFSLILESASTNQTSMYLCASGGDRSYNEQFFGPGTRLTVL.

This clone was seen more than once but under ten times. CDR3 region: CASSPSTGSNNYGYTF. CDR3 sequence (DNA): TGCGCCAGCAGCCCATCGACAGGGAGTAATAACTATGGCTACACCTTC. The chain uses TRBV4-1 and TRBJ1-2; 7 positions agree with TRBD1. Germline loops: CDR1 MGHRA, CDR2 YSYEKL. CDR3 length: 16 amino acids. Trimming took 4 bases from V and 1 from J; bases not matched to a gene: 9.

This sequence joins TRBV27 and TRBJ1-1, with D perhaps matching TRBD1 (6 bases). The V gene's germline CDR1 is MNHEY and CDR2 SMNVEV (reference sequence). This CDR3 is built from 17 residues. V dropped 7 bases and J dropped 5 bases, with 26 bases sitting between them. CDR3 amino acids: CASIMRGGEGGWTEAFF. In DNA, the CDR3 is TGTGCCAGCATCATGAGGGGGGGTGAGGGGGGATGGACTGAAGCTTTCTTT.

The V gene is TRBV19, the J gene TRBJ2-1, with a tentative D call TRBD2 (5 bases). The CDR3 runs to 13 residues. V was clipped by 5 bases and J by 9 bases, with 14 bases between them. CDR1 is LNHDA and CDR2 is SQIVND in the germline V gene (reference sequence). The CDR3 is CASSWGVQAEQFF. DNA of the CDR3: TGTGCCAGTAGTTGGGGAGTGCAGGCTGAGCAGTTCTTC.

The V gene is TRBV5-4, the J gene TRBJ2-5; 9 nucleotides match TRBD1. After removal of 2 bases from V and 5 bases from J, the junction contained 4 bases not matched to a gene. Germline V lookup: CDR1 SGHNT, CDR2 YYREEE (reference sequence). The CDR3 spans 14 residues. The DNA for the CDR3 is TGTGCCAGCAGCTTACAGGGGGCTGAGGAGACCCAGTACTTC. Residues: CASSLQGAEETQYF.

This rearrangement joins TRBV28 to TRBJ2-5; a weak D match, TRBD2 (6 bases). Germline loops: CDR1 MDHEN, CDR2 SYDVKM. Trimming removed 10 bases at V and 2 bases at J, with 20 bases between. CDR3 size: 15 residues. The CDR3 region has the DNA TGTGCCACCCTCTTGGCGGGAATCGTACAAGAGACCCAGTACTTC. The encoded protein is CATLLAGIVQETQYF.

The CDR3, as DNA: TGTGCCAGCAGTGGGACTAGCGGGTCTCGCTCCTACGAGCAGTACTTC. Its protein is CASSGTSGSRSYEQYF. The chain combines TRBV6-1 with TRBJ2-7; 11 bases map to TRBD2. V trimming: 4 bases; J trimming: 0 bases; junction bases outside the gene matches: 5. From germline, CDR1 is MNHNS and CDR2 SASEGT. The CDR3 extends over 16 amino acids.